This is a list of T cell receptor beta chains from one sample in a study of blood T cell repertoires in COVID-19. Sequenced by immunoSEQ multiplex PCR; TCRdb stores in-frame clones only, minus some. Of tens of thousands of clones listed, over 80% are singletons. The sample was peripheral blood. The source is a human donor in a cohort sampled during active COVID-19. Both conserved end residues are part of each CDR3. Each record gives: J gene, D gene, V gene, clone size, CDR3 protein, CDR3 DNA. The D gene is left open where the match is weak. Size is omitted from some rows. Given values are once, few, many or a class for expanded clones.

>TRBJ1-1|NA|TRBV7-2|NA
CASSPRGNTEAFF
TGTGCCAGCAGCCCGCGGGGGAACACTGAAGCTTTCTTT
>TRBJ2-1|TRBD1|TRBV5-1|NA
CASSYRQGARNEQFF
TGCGCCAGCAGCTACAGACAGGGGGCGCGGAATGAGCAGTTCTTC
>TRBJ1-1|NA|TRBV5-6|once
CASSLVLGADTEAFF
TGTGCCAGCAGCTTGGTGTTGGGGGCGGACACTGAAGCTTTCTTT
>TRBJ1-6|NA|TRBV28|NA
CASSFQGSPLHF
TGTGCCAGCAGTTTTCAGGGTTCACCCCTCCACTTT
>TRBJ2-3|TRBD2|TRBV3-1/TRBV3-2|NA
CASTPSSGGPGADTQYF
TGTGCCAGCACCCCATCTAGCGGGGGCCCGGGTGCAGATACGCAGTATTTT
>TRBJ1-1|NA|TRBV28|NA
CASSLMGPGTEAFF
TGTGCCAGCAGTTTGATGGGGCCGGGCACTGAAGCTTTCTTT
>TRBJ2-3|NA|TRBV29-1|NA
CSYTSGITDTQYF
TGCAGCTACACCTCAGGTATCACAGATACGCAGTATTTT
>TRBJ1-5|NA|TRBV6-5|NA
CASRPSQGLGHF
TGTGCCAGCAGGCCTAGTCAGGGTCTAGGACATTTT
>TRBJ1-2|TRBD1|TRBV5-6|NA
CASSLWQGDGYTF
TGTGCCAGCAGCTTGTGGCAGGGGGACGGCTACACCTTC
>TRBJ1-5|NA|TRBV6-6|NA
CASAGGGPNQPQHF
TGTGCCAGCGCGGGGGGCGGCCCCAATCAGCCCCAGCATTTT
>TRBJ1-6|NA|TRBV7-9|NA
CASSLSNYNSPLHF
TGTGCCAGCAGCCTATCGAACTATAATTCACCCCTCCACTTT
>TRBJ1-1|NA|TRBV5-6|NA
CASSGDSRNTEAFF
TGTGCCAGCAGCGGCGACAGCAGGAACACTGAAGCTTTCTTT
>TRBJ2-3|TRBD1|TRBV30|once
CAWDRDRGRTDTQYF
TGTGCCTGGGACCGGGACAGGGGGCGCACAGATACGCAGTATTTT
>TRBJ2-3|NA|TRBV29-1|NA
CSGSGDTTQYF
TGCAGCGGTTCAGGGGATACTACGCAGTATTTT
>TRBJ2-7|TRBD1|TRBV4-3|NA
CASSQDHRGSYEQYF
TGCGCCAGCAGCCAAGATCACAGGGGATCATACGAGCAGTACTTC
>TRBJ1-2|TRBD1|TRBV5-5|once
CASSFGQGGYGYTF
TGTGCCAGCAGCTTTGGACAGGGAGGGTATGGCTACACCTTC
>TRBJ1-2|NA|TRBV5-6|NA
CASSLRGLGLRGYTF
TGTGCCAGCAGCTTGAGGGGGTTAGGGTTACGGGGCTACACCTTC
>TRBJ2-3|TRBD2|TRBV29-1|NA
CSVEDPSGGIDTQYF
TGCAGCGTTGAAGATCCTAGCGGGGGGATAGATACGCAGTATTTT
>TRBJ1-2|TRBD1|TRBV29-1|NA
CSVRQGSNYGYTF
TGCAGCGTTCGACAGGGGAGCAACTATGGCTACACCTTC
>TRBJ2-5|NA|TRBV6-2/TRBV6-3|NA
CASSSLAEETQYF
TGTGCCAGCAGCTCACTAGCTGAAGAGACCCAGTACTTC
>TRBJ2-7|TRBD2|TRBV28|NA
CASSWDPTAGSYEQYF
TGTGCCAGCAGTTGGGACCCTACAGCGGGGTCCTACGAGCAGTACTTC
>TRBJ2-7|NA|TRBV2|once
CASRDDSNSYEQYF
TGTGCCAGCAGGGACGACAGTAACTCCTACGAGCAGTACTTC
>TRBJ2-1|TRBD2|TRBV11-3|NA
CASSLIAGGSGNEQFF
TGTGCCAGCAGCTTGATAGCGGGGGGGAGTGGCAATGAGCAGTTCTTC
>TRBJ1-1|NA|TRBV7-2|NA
CASSPQQGSVTEAFF
TGTGCCAGCAGCCCGCAACAGGGATCGGTCACTGAAGCTTTCTTT
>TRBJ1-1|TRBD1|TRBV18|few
CASSPGQDTEAFF
TGTGCCAGCTCACCTGGACAGGACACTGAAGCTTTCTTT
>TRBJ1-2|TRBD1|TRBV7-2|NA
CASSRGQGNYGYTF
TGTGCCAGCAGCCGGGGACAGGGGAACTATGGCTACACCTTC
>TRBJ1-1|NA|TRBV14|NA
CASSQVRAENTEAFF
TGTGCCAGCAGCCAAGTTAGAGCGGAGAACACTGAAGCTTTCTTT